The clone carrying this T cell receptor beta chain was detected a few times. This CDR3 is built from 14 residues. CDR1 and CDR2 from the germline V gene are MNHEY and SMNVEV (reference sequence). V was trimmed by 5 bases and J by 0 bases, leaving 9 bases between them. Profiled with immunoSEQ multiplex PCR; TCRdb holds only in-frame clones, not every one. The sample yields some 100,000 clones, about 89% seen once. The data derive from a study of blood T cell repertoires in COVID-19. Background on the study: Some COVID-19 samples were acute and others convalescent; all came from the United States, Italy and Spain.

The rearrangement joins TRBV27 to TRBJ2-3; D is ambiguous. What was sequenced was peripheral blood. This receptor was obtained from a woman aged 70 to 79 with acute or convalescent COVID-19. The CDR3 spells CASSVTESTDTQYF. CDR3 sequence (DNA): TGTGCCAGCAGTGTCACAGAAAGCACAGATACGCAGTATTTT.